This TCR beta chain was obtained from a study of blood T cell repertoires in COVID-19. As processed by the authors: Reference gene primer amplification yielded estimated nucleated cell counts. The method was immunoSEQ multiplex PCR; TCRdb's version includes in-frame clones alone and lacks a portion of them. V and J calls and clone size are copied from that table; D and trimming were computed from the DNA. The sample records approximately 68,000 clones, 85% to 90% being singletons. Between the trimmed V and J ends, which lost 4 bases and 6 bases, there was a span of 17 bases. This CDR3 spans 15 amino acids. Germline V gene data show CDR1 as SGDLS and CDR2 as YYNGEE.

Sequenced: peripheral blood. The sequence was collected from a woman aged 80 or over with active or convalescent COVID-19. V and J are TRBV9 and TRBJ1-3; TRBD1 might be the D (5 bases). In DNA, the CDR3 is TGTGCCAGCAGCCCGGAGCGGGGGGAAGAAAACACCATATATTTT. Translating gives CASSPERGEENTIYF. The whole variable domain, remainder taken from reference TRBV9 and TRBJ1-3, is DSGVTQTPKHLITATGQRVTLRCSPRSGDLSVYWYQQSLDQGLQFLIQYYNGEERAKGNILERFSAQQFPDLHSELNLSSLELGDSALYFCASSPERGEENTIYFGEGSWLTVV.